The clone carrying this T cell receptor (beta chain) turned up a few times. V shed 8 bases and J 7 bases; nucleotides not matched to a gene: 15. In germline, CDR1 is MNHNS, CDR2 SASEGT. The CDR3 contains 15 residues. The record originates from a study of cytomegalovirus exposure and HLA in healthy donors. Both 60 Vbeta primers and 13 Jbeta primers went into the PCR. Method: immunoSEQ multiplex PCR; TCRdb's copy keeps in-frame clones and lacks some. There are more than 150,000 clones in the sample; less than 85% occur only once, and under 7.5% lies in the top ten. This chain links TRBV6-1 with TRBJ2-3, with 7 bases that match TRBD1. Material: PBMCs. This clonotype was obtained from a woman in her 50s in good health and CMV-seropositive. Here the CDR3 reads CASFPLTGEGHTQYF. DNA of the CDR3: TGTGCCAGCTTTCCTCTTACAGGGGAAGGTCATACGCAGTATTTT.